The rows below give T cell receptor beta chains drawn from one sample of a study of T-cell memory formation after mild COVID-19. TCRdb redid the calling of the 5' RACE reads with MiXCR, one entry per CDR3 protein. There are over 400,000 distinct CDR3 sequences in the sample; 23% occur only once, and about an eighth lies in the top ten. Sequencing input: PBMCs or a T cell subset sorted from them (not recorded which). Source of these receptors: an adult woman who had mild COVID-19 (a few samples of this study predate the infection). Cell type and time point are not known. Both conserved end residues are part of each CDR3. D genes are given only for firm matches. The size field is filled for only some rows; it gives once, few, many or a size class.

CDR3aa	CDR3nt	j_gene	len	abundance	d_gene	v_gene
CASSLLGTDTQYF	TGTGCCAGCAGCTTATTGGGGACAGATACGCAGTATTTT	TRBJ2-3	13	many	.	TRBV7-9
CASSDPGPKQFF	TGTGCCAGCAGTGATCCGGGACCTAAGCAGTTCTTC	TRBJ2-1	12	.	.	TRBV6-2/TRBV6-3
CASSLLLAGPYEQYF	TGTGCCAGCAGTTTATTACTAGCGGGCCCCTACGAGCAGTACTTC	TRBJ2-7	15	many	TRBD2	TRBV27
CASSLGDSSWYGYTF	TGTGCCAGCAGCTTAGGAGACTCCTCGTGGTATGGCTACACCTTC	TRBJ1-2	15	.	.	TRBV11-2
CASSLIRSTDTQYF	TGTGCCAGCAGCTTAATACGGAGCACAGATACGCAGTATTTT	TRBJ2-3	14	.	.	TRBV7-2
CASSLQVSGDTEAFF	TGTGCCAGCAGCTTACAGGTCTCAGGGGACACTGAAGCTTTCTTT	TRBJ1-1	15	.	.	TRBV7-2
CASSRFPGNYGYTF	TGTGCCAGCAGCCGCTTCCCGGGAAACTATGGCTACACCTTC	TRBJ1-2	14	.	.	TRBV6-5
CASSPRGIGYTF	TGTGCCAGCTCACCACGGGGTATCGGCTACACCTTC	TRBJ1-2	12	.	.	TRBV18
CATSRDPGEETQYF	TGTGCCACCAGCAGAGATCCGGGAGAAGAGACCCAGTACTTC	TRBJ2-5	14	.	.	TRBV15
CASTPRGGGSYEQYF	TGTGCCAGCACCCCACGGGGCGGGGGCTCCTACGAGCAGTACTTC	TRBJ2-7	15	.	TRBD2	TRBV6-2/TRBV6-3
CSVSQGTGAYEQYF	TGCAGCGTTTCCCAGGGTACCGGAGCCTACGAGCAGTACTTC	TRBJ2-7	14	few	.	TRBV29-1
CSVETRDAYGYTF	TGCAGCGTTGAGACGAGGGACGCCTATGGCTACACCTTC	TRBJ1-2	13	few	.	TRBV29-1
CASSYDRGETQYF	TGTGCTAGCAGTTACGACAGGGGGGAGACCCAGTACTTC	TRBJ2-5	13	.	TRBD1	TRBV7-7
CASRLRGQGDSPLHF	TGTGCCAGCAGACTACGGGGACAGGGGGATTCACCCCTCCACTTT	TRBJ1-6	15	many	TRBD1	TRBV12-3/TRBV12-4
CASRKASHEQYF	TGTGCCAGCAGAAAAGCTTCCCACGAGCAGTACTTC	TRBJ2-7	12	few	.	TRBV2
CASSISGSSYNEQFF	TGTGCCAGTAGTATTTCAGGGAGCTCCTACAATGAGCAGTTCTTC	TRBJ2-1	15	.	.	TRBV19
CAWAYQVTYEQYF	TGTGCCTGGGCGTACCAGGTTACCTACGAGCAGTACTTC	TRBJ2-7	13	once	.	TRBV30
CSVYVTGTASYEQYF	TGCAGCGTTTACGTAACCGGGACGGCCTCCTACGAGCAGTACTTC	TRBJ2-7	15	few	.	TRBV29-1
CASSTGGHTGELFF	TGTGCCAGCAGCACAGGGGGCCACACCGGGGAGCTGTTTTTT	TRBJ2-2	14	few	TRBD1	TRBV7-2
CASRVAGEGANEQYF	TGTGCCAGCAGAGTCGCGGGGGAGGGAGCCAACGAGCAGTACTTC	TRBJ2-7	15	.	TRBD2	TRBV2
CASKQTVNSNQPKHF	TGTGCCAGCAAACAGACAGTTAATAGCAATCAGCCCAAGCATTTT	TRBJ1-5	15	.	.	TRBV12-3/TRBV12-4
CASSQGRGGRTGNTIYF	TGCGCCAGCAGCCAAGGTCGGGGGGGCCGAACTGGAAACACCATATATTTT	TRBJ1-3	17	.	.	TRBV4-1
CASSLLMRGYTF	TGTGCCAGCAGCCTATTGATGCGTGGCTACACCTTC	TRBJ1-2	12	few	.	TRBV2
CASSLSLAAGDNEQFF	TGTGCCAGCAGCTTATCTCTGGCAGCGGGGGACAATGAGCAGTTCTTC	TRBJ2-1	16	many	TRBD2	TRBV7-6
CASSSRQGWSYEQYF	TGTGCCAGCAGCTCCCGACAGGGCTGGTCCTACGAGCAGTACTTC	TRBJ2-7	15	few	TRBD1	TRBV5-6
CASSLSGISYEQYF	TGTGCCAGCAGCTTATCAGGGATCTCCTACGAGCAGTACTTC	TRBJ2-7	14	many	.	TRBV7-9
CASSLEGRGQAGELFF	TGTGCCAGCAGTTTAGAGGGCAGGGGGCAGGCCGGGGAGCTGTTTTTT	TRBJ2-2	16	many	TRBD1	TRBV27
CSASGETQYF	TGCAGTGCTAGCGGGGAGACCCAGTACTTC	TRBJ2-5	10	few	.	TRBV20-1
CASSNRGRVISEQFF	TGTGCCAGCAGTAACAGGGGGCGCGTCATTAGTGAGCAGTTCTTC	TRBJ2-1	15	few	TRBD1	TRBV6-1
CASSRWTGVNTEAFF	TGCGCCAGCAGTCGATGGACAGGGGTGAACACTGAAGCTTTCTTT	TRBJ1-1	15	.	TRBD1	TRBV4-3
CASSLAWGRDEQFF	TGTGCCAGCAGCCTAGCTTGGGGAAGGGATGAGCAGTTCTTC	TRBJ2-1	14	once	.	TRBV11-1
CASSLYSGNEQFF	TGTGCCAGCAGCTTATATAGCGGGAATGAGCAGTTCTTC	TRBJ2-1	13	.	TRBD2	TRBV7-6
CASSLATSGTNEQFF	TGTGCCAGCAGCTTAGCTACTAGCGGGACTAATGAGCAGTTCTTC	TRBJ2-1	15	few	TRBD2	TRBV11-3
CASSLTGGHTGELFF	TGTGCCAGCAGCCTGACAGGGGGTCACACCGGGGAGCTGTTTTTT	TRBJ2-2	15	.	TRBD1	TRBV7-3
CASSPVDLSGNTIYF	TGTGCCAGCTCACCGGTGGATCTCTCTGGAAACACCATATATTTT	TRBJ1-3	15	.	.	TRBV18
CASSQDRAGNQPQHF	TGTGCCAGCAGCCAGGACAGGGCGGGCAATCAGCCCCAGCATTTT	TRBJ1-5	15	few	TRBD1	TRBV6-1
CATSDLGLSPQHF	TGTGCCACCAGTGACCTGGGCCTCTCGCCCCAGCATTTT	TRBJ1-5	13	few	.	TRBV24-1
CATSDLGQEQFF	TGTGCCACCAGTGATTTGGGACAGGAGCAGTTCTTC	TRBJ2-1	12	.	.	TRBV24-1
CASSDSPSGSGADTQYF	TGTGCCAGCAGTGACTCTCCTAGCGGGAGTGGGGCAGATACGCAGTATTTT	TRBJ2-3	17	.	TRBD2	TRBV6-4
CASSYRVGAFNEQFF	TGCGCCAGCAGCTACAGGGTCGGGGCTTTCAATGAGCAGTTCTTC	TRBJ2-1	15	.	.	TRBV5-1
CASVGAGISYNEQFF	TGTGCCAGCGTGGGAGCGGGGATCTCCTACAATGAGCAGTTCTTC	TRBJ2-1	15	.	TRBD2	TRBV7-9
CASSLAVALHNEQFF	TGTGCCAGCAGCTTAGCGGTAGCGCTCCACAATGAGCAGTTCTTC	TRBJ2-1	15	.	.	TRBV7-9
CASSLDGDVSTEAFF	TGCGCCAGCAGCTTGGATGGGGACGTTTCCACTGAAGCTTTCTTT	TRBJ1-1	15	few	.	TRBV5-1
CASSPGTTDEQYF	TGTGCCAGCAGTCCCGGGACAACCGACGAGCAGTACTTC	TRBJ2-7	13	.	.	TRBV28